This T cell receptor (beta chain) was sequenced in a study of T cell responses to AZD1222 COVID-19 vaccine. Produced via immunoSEQ multiplex PCR; TCRdb's table is partial and in-frame only. The table records 95,000 to 150,000 clones, about nine tenths of them present only once. V shed 5 bases and J 3 bases; nucleotides not matched to a gene: 5. This CDR3 has 16 amino acids. Germline V gene data show CDR1 as SEHNR and CDR2 as FQNEAQ (reference sequence). This clonotype originated in an adult in good health. The material was peripheral blood, obtained on day 0 of AZD1222 vaccination. V usage is TRBV7-9 and J usage is TRBJ1-5, with 12 bases identical to TRBD1. The DNA for the CDR3 is TGTGCCAGCAGCCCAGGGACAGGGGGCATCAATCAGCCCCAGCATTTT. As protein: CASSPGTGGINQPQHF.